The clone carrying this T cell receptor (beta chain) turned up a few times. The data were taken from a study of blood T cell repertoires in COVID-19. Trimming removed 3 bases at V and 2 bases at J, with 14 bases between. Germline CDR1 reads MNHEY; CDR2 reads SMNVEV (reference sequence). The CDR3 is 15 residues long. Participant-given clinical history determined each cohort assignment. Under the authors' procedure: By means of reference gene primer amplification, nucleated cell counts were estimated. Some clones are missing from TCRdb's copy, which holds only in-frame ones; the method was immunoSEQ multiplex PCR. V and J calls and clone size are given by that table; D and trimming were obtained from the DNA. In the table there are under 300,000 clones, just under 85% of which are singletons.

The material sequenced was PBMCs or T cells enriched from blood (not recorded which). The chain couples TRBV27 to TRBJ2-7; TRBD2 is a possible D gene (6 bases). The clonotype originates from a man aged 40-50 years who had recovered from COVID-19. The CDR3 DNA reads TGTGCCAGCAGTTTCTTTAGCGCGGGACCCTACGAGCAGTACTTC. Protein: CASSFFSAGPYEQYF.